This T cell receptor beta chain was documented in a study of radiotherapy plus CTLA-4 blockade in lung cancer (dated by TCRdb to between 2018 and 2020). Turning to the overall study: Among enrolled patients, roughly 17% had an objective response and roughly 33% reached disease control. What the research found in general, with its limitations: Early dynamic changes in blood T cell clones, together with increased serum interferon-beta after radiation, were reported as the strongest predictors of response. After treatment with radiotherapy and ipilimumab, TCR clones that came from tumors expanded in the peripheral blood.

As for this clone: Its antigen remains undetermined. Base qualities were left out, and no much larger clone turns up one base away.

V is cut by 0 bases and J by 4 bases, and the space between the germline ends is 7 bases. Counted from cysteine to phenylalanine, this CDR3 has 13 amino acids. Only the CDR3 part of the read is kept: 39 bases, read in frame from the first base. CDR1 and CDR2 (LGHNA, YSLEER) derive from the germline V gene. In this study, focal radiation therapy paired with CTLA-4 blockade (ipilimumab) was tested in patients who had chemo-refractory metastatic non-small-cell lung cancer. Library method: the immunoSEQ multiplex PCR assay. As stored in TCRdb, this immuneACCESS dataset retains in-frame rearrangements with V and J assigned. A fraction of the clones does not appear; measured against another copy, unresolved V genes explain less than half of the discrepancy, and the remainder lacks a known reason. Recorded for this sample are 62,000 or so clones; approximately 79% of them occurred a single time. 10% of the sample is in the top ten clones.

Source: peripheral blood, taken from a patient treated with radiotherapy plus ipilimumab. The clonotype was recovered from a human donor with non-small cell lung cancer who had a complete response to radiotherapy plus ipilimumab. This receptor chain uses TRBV4-3 and TRBJ2-7, with the identity of the D gene unclear. The encoded CDR3 is CASSQDRSYEQYF. The nucleotide sequence is TGCGCCAGCAGCCAAGATAGGTCATACGAGCAGTACTTC.